The clone carrying this T cell receptor beta chain was seen many times. Its antigen is still unknown. TCRdb ran MiXCR on the 5' RACE reads and lists one entry per CDR3 protein. The table has approximately 110,000 distinct CDR3 sequences, more than 6.5% seen once. This sample is part of a study of T cells after yellow fever vaccination. Notes on the study in general: Weaker, the secondary response had a peak occurring faster, on day 5 versus 15. The study noted that FACS-sorted repertoires could contain abundant clonotypes contaminating from the bulk population.

This CDR3 contains 14 residues. V lost 4 bases and J lost 1, with 10 bases in between. CDR1 and CDR2 from the germline V gene are SGHNT and YYREEE (reference sequence). This sequence originates from a man younger than 30 who received the YFV17D yellow fever vaccine. The rearrangement joins TRBV5-4 to TRBJ2-3, with D perhaps given as TRBD1 or TRBD2 (6 bases each). The sample consisted of CD4+ T cells sorted from PBMCs, taken 9 to 11 days after the first yellow fever vaccination. CDR3 sequence: CASSPGARTDTQYF. CDR3 sequence (DNA): TGTGCCAGCAGCCCGGGGGCCCGCACAGATACGCAGTATTTT.